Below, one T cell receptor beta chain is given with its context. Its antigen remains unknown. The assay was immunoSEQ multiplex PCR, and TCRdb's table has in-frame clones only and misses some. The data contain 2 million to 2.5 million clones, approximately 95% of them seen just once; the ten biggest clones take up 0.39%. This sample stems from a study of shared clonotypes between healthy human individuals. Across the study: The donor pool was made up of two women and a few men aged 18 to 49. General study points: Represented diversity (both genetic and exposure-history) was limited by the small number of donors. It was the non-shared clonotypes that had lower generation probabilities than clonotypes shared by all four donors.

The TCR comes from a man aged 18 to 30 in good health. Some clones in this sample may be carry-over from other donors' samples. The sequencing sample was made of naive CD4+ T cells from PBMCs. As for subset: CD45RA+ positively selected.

This CDR3 is CASSLVSGDHTQYF. In DNA, the CDR3 is TGCGCCAGCAGCTTGGTTAGCGGGGATCATACGCAGTATTTT. The chain carries TRBV5-1 and TRBJ2-3; 8 bases align to TRBD2. V was pared by 0 bases and J by 7 bases, with 4 bases of the junction left unmatched. This CDR3 has 14 amino acids. Germline V lookup: CDR1 SGHRS, CDR2 YFSETQ.